This T cell receptor beta chain stems from a study of beta chain features in type 1 diabetes. Study-wide points: For Type 1 diabetes patients, all four CD4+ subsets carried TCRB CDR3s that were moderately but significantly shorter. Researchers could not determine here whether HLA type influences TCRB rearrangement. Sequencing of cDNA might inflate the share of cells that strongly express TCR. It was possible that PCR favored shorter templates, equally so in patients and controls.

In the case of this clone: The antigen is undetermined.

Germline values: CDR1 LGHNA, CDR2 YNFKEQ. J was trimmed by 5 bases and V by 0 bases; bases with no gene match: 6. This CDR3 has 16 amino acids. Every isolated RNA sample was fully reverse transcribed, so sequencing captured expressed TCRB transcripts. Sequencing used immunoSEQ multiplex PCR; TCRdb keeps in-frame clones, though not all of them. The data contain under 300,000 clones, roughly a tenth of them singletons. V is TRBV4-2 and J is TRBJ2-1; 8 positions match TRBD2. Sequencing used naive CD4+ T cells from blood. The clonotype comes from a man aged 30 to 45 with type 1 diabetes. The CDR3 nucleotides are TGTGCCAGCAGCCAAGATACGGGGGGGCCCAACAATGAGCAGTTCTTC. Its protein product is CASSQDTGGPNNEQFF.